The 27 T cell receptor beta chains below were found in one sample sequenced in a study of immune characterization of retroperitoneal liposarcoma (dated by TCRdb to the late 2010s). Library creation used PCR. The data were produced on a NextSeq 500. TCRdb took the public reads, trimmed them with fastp at Q25, ran MiXCR for clone calling and kept in-frame beta chains. Records with the same CDR3 protein are collapsed into one entry carrying the most frequent genes and DNA. The sample table lists 7,500 to 8,500 distinct CDR3 sequences, about 38% of them with a count of one. Of the sample, under 15% is held by the ten largest clones. The sample consisted of tumor tissue. These receptors all come from a male donor with retroperitoneal liposarcoma.

This clonotype was observed a handful of times. This sequence joins TRBV12-3 or TRBV12-4 and TRBJ2-5, with D possibly being TRBD2 (5 bases). Trimming stripped 2 bases from V and 11 bases from J, with 9 bases between. The CDR3 runs to 11 residues. The CDR3: CASSLPGEQYF. DNA for the CDR3: TGTGCCAGCAGTTTACCCGGGGAGCAGTACTTC.

This chain connects TRBV6-1 to TRBJ2-1; D remains ambiguous. The CDR3 contains 15 residues. The ends were cut back, 1 base at V and 2 bases at J, with 9 bases in the middle. Germline-derived CDR1 and CDR2 are MNHNS and SASEGT. The CDR3 DNA reads as TGTGCCAGCAGTGAAGGGGCGGACCCCTACAATGAGCAGTTCTTC. It codes for CASSEGADPYNEQFF.

This clonotype was observed a few times. The chain has TRBV6-6 and TRBJ2-5; D is undetermined. The J call may be faulty, since TRBJ2-7 better matches the DNA end. The CDR3 is 13 residues long. Germline assignment: CDR1 MNHNY and CDR2 SVGAGI (reference sequence). CDR3 DNA: TGTGCCAGCAGTTACTCGGGGTGGTACGAGCAGTACTTC. This translates into CASSYSGWYEQYF.

A few counts support this clonotype. The chain joins TRBV7-6 to TRBJ1-1; tentatively, D is TRBD1 (5 bases). V lost 6 bases to trimming and J lost 5 bases, with 16 bases between them. CDR1 SGHVS and CDR2 FNYEAQ come from the germline V gene. CDR3 length equals 14 residues. The CDR3 region has the DNA TGTGCCAGCAGAGAGGGAGGGGAGGGGACTGAAGCTTTCTTT. Translating gives CASREGGEGTEAFF.

The chain carries TRBV6-1 and TRBJ2-3; 10 bases align to TRBD2. Germline CDR1 MNHNS, CDR2 SASEGT. The CDR3 runs 15 residues. V trimming: 5 bases; J trimming: 9 bases; junction bases outside the gene matches: 11. The CDR3 sequence is CASSTTGTSVGTQYF. The CDR3 bases are TGTGCCAGCAGTACTACCGGGACTAGCGTTGGGACGCAGTATTTT.

The chain employs TRBV6-1 and TRBJ1-5; TRBD1 is a possible D gene (6 bases). Looked up from germline, CDR1 is MNHNS and CDR2 is SASEGT. V gave up 3 bases and J gave up 0 bases, with 24 bases separating them. This CDR3 has 20 residues. The CDR3 loop reads CASSEEYRQALLYSNQPQHF. For the CDR3, the DNA is TGTGCCAGCAGTGAGGAGTACCGACAGGCCCTACTTTATAGCAATCAGCCCCAGCATTTT.

This clonotype was seen only once. The chain links TRBV6-2 or TRBV6-3 to TRBJ2-6, with D possibly being TRBD1 (6 bases). The length of the CDR3 is 15 residues. CDR1 and CDR2 (germline): MNHEY, SVGEGT. V shed 5 bases and J shed 2 bases, with 10 bases lying between them. The CDR3 DNA is TGTGCCAGCAGTACCGAGGGGGCTGGGGCCAACGTCCTGACTTTC. It yields the protein CASSTEGAGANVLTF.

By proportion, this clonotype is medium-sized. The chain uses TRBV6-1 and TRBJ2-1; the D gene is possibly TRBD2 (6 bases). The CDR3 length is 12 residues. Trimming pared 6 bases from V and 5 bases from J, leaving 8 bases between. Germline CDR1 is MNHNS and CDR2 is SASEGT. As DNA, the CDR3 is TGTGCCAGCAGCCCGGGGGACAATGAGCAGTTCTTC. It specifies CASSPGDNEQFF.

This clonotype rates as medium-sized. The rearrangement links TRBV27 to TRBJ2-3, with 7 bases that match TRBD1. The V segment lost 6 bases and the J segment 6 bases; nucleotides outside the gene matches: 9. The CDR3 runs to 14 residues. Germline values: CDR1 MNHEY, CDR2 SMNVEV (reference sequence). CDR3 bases: TGTGCCAGCAGCGATGGGACAGTCGGGGATACGCAGTATTTT. Residues: CASSDGTVGDTQYF.

By sample share, this clonotype is medium-sized. The V call is TRBV7-2, the J call TRBJ2-1, with TRBD2 matching over 7 bases. The J call is uncertain, as TRBJ2-7 better fits the DNA end. The CDR3 covers 15 residues. Looked up from germline, CDR1 is SGHTA and CDR2 is FQGNSA. The CDR3 reads CASSFTGGTPYEQYF. The CDR3 nucleotides read TGTGCCAGCAGCTTTACGGGAGGAACCCCCTACGAGCAGTACTTC.

J is TRBJ2-1 and V is TRBV6-1, with TRBD2 identical over 7 bases. The J segment lost 12 bases and the V segment lost 11 bases, leaving 10 bases of the junction unmatched. Germline CDR1 reads MNHNS; CDR2 reads SASEGT. CDR3 length: 11 amino acids. This chain's CDR3 is CAVWGGGPQFF. DNA for the CDR3: TGTGCCGTCTGGGGCGGGGGACCGCAGTTCTTC.

The sample holds one count of this clonotype. The chain uses TRBV15 and TRBJ2-3, with D perhaps TRBD1 (5 bases). This CDR3 region has 12 residues. Per germline, CDR1 LNHNV and CDR2 YYDKDF (reference sequence). V was pared by 4 bases and J by 4 bases, with 6 bases between. CDR3 loop: CATSTRADTQYF. The CDR3 coding sequence is TGTGCCACCAGCACCAGGGCAGATACGCAGTATTTT.

By share of the sample, this clonotype is medium-sized. V usage is TRBV7-2 and J usage is TRBJ2-1; 12 bases align to TRBD2. From germline, CDR1 is SGHTA and CDR2 FQGNSA. This CDR3 is 15 amino acids long. The V gene end was trimmed by 5 bases and the J gene end by 10 bases; junction bases not matched to a gene: 9. In DNA form, the CDR3 reads TGTGCCAGCAGCCCATCTAGCGGGAGGGCCTACGAGCAGTTCTTC. Protein sequence: CASSPSSGRAYEQFF.

The rearrangement joins TRBV27 to TRBJ2-1; D not certain. The end of the DNA aligns better with TRBJ2-7, so the J call may be wrong. The CDR3 contains 13 residues. Germline V gene data show CDR1 as MNHEY and CDR2 as SMNVEV (reference sequence). DNA for the CDR3: TGTGCCAGCAGGCCACGTCAGGCCTACGAGCAGTACTTC. It is translated as CASRPRQAYEQYF.

A few counts support this clonotype. This chain joins TRBV6-5 and TRBJ2-1; 9 bases map to TRBD2. Trimming removed 1 base from V and 9 bases from J; junction bases left unmatched: 4. CDR1 MNHEY and CDR2 SVGAGI come from the germline V gene. CDR3 length: 14 residues. CDR3 residues: CASSYYSGSLEQFF. The CDR3 region has the DNA TGTGCCAGCAGTTACTATAGCGGGAGCCTTGAGCAGTTCTTC.

Only one count was recorded for this clonotype. The chain employs TRBV6-1 and TRBJ2-7; TRBD2 matches at 7 bases. From germline, CDR1 is MNHNS and CDR2 SASEGT. The CDR3 runs to 16 residues. The V gene end was trimmed by 6 bases and the J gene end by 3 bases; junction bases not matched to a gene: 14. The CDR3 bases are TGTGCCAGCAGCCTTAGTCCGGCTAGCGGCGACTACGAGCAGTACTTC. This translates into CASSLSPASGDYEQYF.

This clonotype was counted between two and nine times. This sequence joins TRBV11-2 and TRBJ2-1; no definite D call. The J call may be in error: the DNA end matches TRBJ2-5 better. The CDR3 runs to 15 residues. CDR1 is SGHAT and CDR2 is FQNNGV in the germline V gene. CDR3 nucleotides: TGTGCCAGCAGCTTTGCGTCACAGAGTCAAGAGACCCAGTACTTC. Amino acids: CASSFASQSQETQYF.

This clonotype is medium-sized within its sample. This chain uses TRBV6-1 with TRBJ2-3; 8 nucleotides line up with TRBD2. The J call may be incorrect, as the DNA end agrees better with TRBJ2-7. The CDR3 is 11 residues long. Germline CDR1 MNHNS, CDR2 SASEGT. The CDR3 DNA follows: TGTGCCAGCGGACTAGCCCTCGAGCAGTACTTC. It is translated as CASGLALEQYF.

This clonotype was observed a handful of times. The chain couples TRBV11-3 to TRBJ2-3; a possible D gene is TRBD2 (5 bases). CDR1 and CDR2 (germline): SGHNT, YENEEA. The CDR3 has 14 amino acids. Trimming removed 3 bases from V and 3 bases from J, with 10 bases in between. CDR3 in amino acids: CASSFRGLTDTQYF. For the CDR3, the DNA is TGTGCCAGCAGCTTTAGAGGGCTAACAGATACGCAGTATTTT.

This rearrangement joins TRBV12-3 or TRBV12-4 to TRBJ1-2, with 8 bases aligning to TRBD1. Trimming took 3 bases from V and 8 from J; bases not matched to a gene: 11. This CDR3 has 15 amino acids. CDR3 coding DNA: TGTGCCAGCAGTTTGGGCAGGGGGCGGTTGGGCGGCTACACCTTC. Its translation is CASSLGRGRLGGYTF.

There are a few counts of this clonotype. The V call is TRBV6-6, the J call TRBJ2-1, with no clear D. V was cut by 2 bases and J by 10 bases, with 15 bases left in between. The length of the CDR3 is 14 residues. The V gene's germline CDR1 is MNHNY and CDR2 SVGAGI (reference sequence). The CDR3 DNA reads as TGTGCCAGCAGTTACCTGTGGAGCTCCTACGAGCAGTTCTTC. Translating it yields CASSYLWSSYEQFF.

This clonotype was detected only a few times. The rearrangement uses TRBV6-6 and TRBJ2-5; TRBD2 agrees at 10 bases. The J segment lost 3 bases and the V segment lost 0 bases, leaving 16 bases of the junction unmatched. The V gene's germline CDR1 is MNHNY and CDR2 SVGAGI (reference sequence). The CDR3 covers 20 residues. The CDR3 DNA reads TGTGCCAGCAGTTACTCGAGGGGTTACGAGCGGGGGGGCCTAGAAGAGACCCAGTACTTC. Translating it yields CASSYSRGYERGGLEETQYF.

The sample holds a few counts of this clonotype. The gene calls are TRBV12-3 or TRBV12-4 and TRBJ2-3, with D possibly being TRBD2 (6 bases). The V end lost 6 bases, the J end lost 4 bases, and 17 bases lay between the germline ends. This CDR3 spans 15 amino acids. For the CDR3, the DNA is TGTGCCAGCAGCCCCACTAGCTCCGTCGCAGATACGCAGTATTTT. This gives the protein CASSPTSSVADTQYF.

In its sample, this clonotype ranks as medium-sized. The genes are TRBV7-8 and TRBJ2-3, with TRBD2 matching 9 bases. V shed 4 bases and J 0 bases; nucleotides not matched to a gene: 8. CDR1 and CDR2 (germline): SGHVS, FQNEAQ. The CDR3 is made up of 17 amino acids. The CDR3 reads CASSSRLAETSTDTQYF. The CDR3 nucleotides read TGTGCCAGCAGCTCCCGACTAGCGGAAACTAGCACAGATACGCAGTATTTT.

This clonotype is labeled as medium-sized (0.01 to 0.1%). J is TRBJ2-3 and V is TRBV6-1, with D tentatively TRBD1 (6 bases). Deletions cut 0 bases from V and 3 bases from J, with 10 bases between. This CDR3 has 15 amino acids. Germline CDR1 MNHNS, CDR2 SASEGT. For the CDR3, the DNA is TGTGCCAGCAGTGAAGCGCAGGGGTCAACAGATACGCAGTATTTT. This sequence encodes CASSEAQGSTDTQYF.

This clonotype was seen once. This sequence joins TRBV14 and TRBJ2-5; 8 bases agree with TRBD1. Germline V gene sequence: CDR1 SGHDN, CDR2 FVKESK. V shed 4 bases, J shed 5 bases, and the junction held 15 bases outside the gene matches. This CDR3 has 17 amino acids. The CDR3 DNA sequence: TGTGCCAGCAGCCGGACAGGGAGGCTGTATGTTTGGGAGACCCAGTACTTC. Its protein product is CASSRTGRLYVWETQYF.

This clonotype has more than one count but fewer than ten. The V gene is TRBV6-6, the J gene TRBJ2-1, with D perhaps matching TRBD2 (7 bases). Germline CDR1 is MNHNY and CDR2 is SVGAGI (reference sequence). This CDR3 spans 15 amino acids. V lost 2 bases and J 10 bases, leaving 18 bases between the germline ends. This CDR3 is CASSYTSTGLGEQFF. The CDR3 nucleotides read TGTGCCAGCAGTTACACCTCGACAGGACTAGGAGAGCAGTTCTTC.